This TCR beta chain was recovered during a study of T-cell memory formation after mild COVID-19. TCRdb used MiXCR to reprocess the 5' RACE reads, holding one entry per CDR3 protein. The data contain about 400,000 distinct CDR3 sequences, more than 15% of them seen just once; the ten biggest clones take up 20% to 25%. This clonotype was sampled from a man younger than 35 who had mild COVID-19 (a few samples of this study predate the infection). Cell type and time point are not known. Sequencing input: PBMCs or a T cell subset sorted from them (not recorded which).

CDR3 in amino acids: CASSSANVAGGRYEQYF. CDR3 coding DNA: TGCGCCAGCAGCTCCGCGAACGTGGCTGGGGGGCGGTACGAGCAGTACTTC. The chain joins TRBV5-1 to TRBJ2-7; either TRBD1 or TRBD2 may supply D (6 bases each). Trimming removed 3 bases at V and 4 bases at J, with 23 bases between. Germline V gene sequence: CDR1 SGHRS, CDR2 YFSETQ. This CDR3 region has 17 residues.